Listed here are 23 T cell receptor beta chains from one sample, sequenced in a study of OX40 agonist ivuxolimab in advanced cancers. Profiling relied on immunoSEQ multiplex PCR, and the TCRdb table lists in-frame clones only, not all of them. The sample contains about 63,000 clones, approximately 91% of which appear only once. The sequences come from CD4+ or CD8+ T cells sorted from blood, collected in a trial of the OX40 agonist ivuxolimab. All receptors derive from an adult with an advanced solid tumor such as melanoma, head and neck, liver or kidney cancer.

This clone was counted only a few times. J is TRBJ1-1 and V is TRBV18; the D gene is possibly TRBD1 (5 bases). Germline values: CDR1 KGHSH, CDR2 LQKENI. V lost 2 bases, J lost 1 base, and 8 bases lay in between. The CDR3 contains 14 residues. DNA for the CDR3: TGTGCCAGCTCACCATTTACAGGGAACACTGAAGCTTTCTTT. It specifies CASSPFTGNTEAFF.

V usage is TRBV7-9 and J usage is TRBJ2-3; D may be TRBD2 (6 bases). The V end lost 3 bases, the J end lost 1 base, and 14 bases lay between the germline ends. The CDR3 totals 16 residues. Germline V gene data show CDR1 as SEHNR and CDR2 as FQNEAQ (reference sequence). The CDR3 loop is CASSLVVGGGTDTQYF. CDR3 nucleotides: TGTGCCAGCAGCTTGGTCGTGGGAGGTGGCACAGATACGCAGTATTTT.

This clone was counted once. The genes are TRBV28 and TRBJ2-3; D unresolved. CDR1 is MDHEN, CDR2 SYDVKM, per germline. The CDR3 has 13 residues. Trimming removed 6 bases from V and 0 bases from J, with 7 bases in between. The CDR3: CASSVASTDTQYF. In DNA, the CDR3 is TGTGCCAGCAGCGTAGCTAGCACAGATACGCAGTATTTT.

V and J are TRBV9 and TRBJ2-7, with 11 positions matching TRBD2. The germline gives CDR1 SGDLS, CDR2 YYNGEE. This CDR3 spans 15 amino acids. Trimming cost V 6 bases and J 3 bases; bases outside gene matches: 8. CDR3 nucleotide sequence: TGTGCCAGCAATTCAACCGGGACTAGCGGCTACGAGCAGTACTTC. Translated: CASNSTGTSGYEQYF.

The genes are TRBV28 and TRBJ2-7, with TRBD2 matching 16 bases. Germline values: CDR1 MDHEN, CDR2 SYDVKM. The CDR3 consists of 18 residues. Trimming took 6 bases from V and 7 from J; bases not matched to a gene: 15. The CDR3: CASSKTAGTSGRAREQYF. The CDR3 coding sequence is TGTGCCAGCAGCAAAACAGCCGGGACTAGCGGGAGGGCCAGAGAGCAGTACTTC.

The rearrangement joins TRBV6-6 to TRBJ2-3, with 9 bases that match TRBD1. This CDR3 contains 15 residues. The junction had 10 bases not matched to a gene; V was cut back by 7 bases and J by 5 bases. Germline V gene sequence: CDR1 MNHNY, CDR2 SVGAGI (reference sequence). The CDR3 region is CASNIGTGSLDTQYF. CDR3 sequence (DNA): TGTGCCAGCAATATCGGGACAGGGTCTTTAGATACGCAGTATTTT.

The CDR3 loop reads CASSSGTENSPLHF. As DNA, the CDR3 is TGTGCCAGCAGCTCCGGGACGGAGAATTCACCCCTCCACTTT. The V call is TRBV11-3, the J call TRBJ1-6, with D maybe TRBD1 (5 bases). Germline values: CDR1 SGHNT, CDR2 YENEEA. The V end lost 4 bases, the J end lost 7 bases, and 11 bases lay between the germline ends. The CDR3 is made up of 14 amino acids. Full variable domain (rest looked up from reference TRBV11-3 and TRBJ1-6): EAGVVQSPRYKIIEKKQPVAFWCNPISGHNTLYWYLQNLGQGPELLIRYENEEAVDDSQLPKDRFSAERLKGVDSTLKIQPAELGDSAVYLCASSSGTENSPLHFGNGTRLTVT.

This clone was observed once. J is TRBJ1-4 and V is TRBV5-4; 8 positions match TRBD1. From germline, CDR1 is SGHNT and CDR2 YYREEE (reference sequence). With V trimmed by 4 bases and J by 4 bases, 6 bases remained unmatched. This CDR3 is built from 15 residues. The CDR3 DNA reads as TGTGCCAGCAGCCAAGGACAGGGTGTTAATGAAAAACTGTTTTTT. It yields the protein CASSQGQGVNEKLFF.

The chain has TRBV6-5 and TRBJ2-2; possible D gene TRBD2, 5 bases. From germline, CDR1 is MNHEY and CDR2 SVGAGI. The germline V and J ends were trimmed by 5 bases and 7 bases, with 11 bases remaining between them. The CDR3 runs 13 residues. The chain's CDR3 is CASSHRGVGELFF. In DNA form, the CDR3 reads TGTGCCAGCAGTCACCGGGGAGTCGGGGAGCTGTTTTTT.

CDR3 DNA: TGTGCCAGCAGCAGAAGGTTATCGGGAGATGCCTACGAGCAGTACTTC. As protein: CASSRRLSGDAYEQYF. The V and J genes are TRBV5-5 and TRBJ2-7, with a possible D match to TRBD2 (6 bases). Germline V gene data show CDR1 as SGHKS and CDR2 as YYEKEE (reference sequence). This CDR3 has 16 amino acids. V dropped 4 bases and J dropped 2 bases, with 19 bases sitting between them.

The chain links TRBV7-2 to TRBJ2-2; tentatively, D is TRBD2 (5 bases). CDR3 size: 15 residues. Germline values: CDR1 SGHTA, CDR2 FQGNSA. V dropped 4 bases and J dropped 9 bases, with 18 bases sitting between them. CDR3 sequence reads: CASSSLVPFSRELFF. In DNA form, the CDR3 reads TGTGCCAGCAGCTCACTAGTTCCCTTCTCAAGGGAGCTGTTTTTT.

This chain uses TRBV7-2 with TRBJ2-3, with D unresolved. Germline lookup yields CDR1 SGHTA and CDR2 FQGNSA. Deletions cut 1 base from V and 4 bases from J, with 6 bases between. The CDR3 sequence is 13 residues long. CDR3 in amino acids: CASSLDFADTQYF. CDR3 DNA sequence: TGTGCCAGCAGCTTAGACTTTGCAGATACGCAGTATTTT.

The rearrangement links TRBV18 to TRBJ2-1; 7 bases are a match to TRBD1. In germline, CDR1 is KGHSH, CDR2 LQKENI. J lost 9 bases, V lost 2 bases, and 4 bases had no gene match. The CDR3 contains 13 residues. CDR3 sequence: CASSPTGAIEQFF. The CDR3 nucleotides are TGTGCCAGCTCACCAACAGGGGCCATTGAGCAGTTCTTC.

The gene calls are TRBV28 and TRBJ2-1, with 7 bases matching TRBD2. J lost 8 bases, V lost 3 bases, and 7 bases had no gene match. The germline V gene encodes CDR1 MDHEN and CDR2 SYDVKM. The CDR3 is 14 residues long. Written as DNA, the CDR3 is TGTGCCAGCAGTTTGGGGGAGGGCCTTTATGAGCAGTTCTTC. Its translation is CASSLGEGLYEQFF. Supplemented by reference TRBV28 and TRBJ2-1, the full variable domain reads DVKVTQSSRYLVKRTGEKVFLECVQDMDHENMFWYRQDPGLGLRLIYFSYDVKMKEKGDIPEGYSVSREKKERFSLILESASTNQTSMYLCASSLGEGLYEQFFGPGTRLTVL.

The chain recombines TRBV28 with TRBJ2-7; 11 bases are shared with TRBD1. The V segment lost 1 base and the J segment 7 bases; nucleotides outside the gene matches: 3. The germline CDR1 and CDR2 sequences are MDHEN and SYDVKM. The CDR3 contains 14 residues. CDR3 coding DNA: TGTGCCAGCAGTTTATCCCGGGACAGGGGGGAGCAGTACTTC. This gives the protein CASSLSRDRGEQYF.

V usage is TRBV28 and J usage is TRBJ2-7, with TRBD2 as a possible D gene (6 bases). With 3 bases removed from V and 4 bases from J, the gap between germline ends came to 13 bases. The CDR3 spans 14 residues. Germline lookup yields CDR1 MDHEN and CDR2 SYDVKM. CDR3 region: CASSFPGRSYEQYF. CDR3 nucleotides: TGTGCCAGCAGTTTCCCCGGGAGATCGTACGAGCAGTACTTC.

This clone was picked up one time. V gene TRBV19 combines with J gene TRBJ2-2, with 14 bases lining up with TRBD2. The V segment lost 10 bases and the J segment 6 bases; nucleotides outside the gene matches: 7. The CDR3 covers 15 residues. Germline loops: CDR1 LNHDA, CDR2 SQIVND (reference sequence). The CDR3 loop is CATGTSGRKAGELFF. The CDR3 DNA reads TGTGCCACCGGGACTAGCGGGAGAAAAGCCGGGGAGCTGTTTTTT.

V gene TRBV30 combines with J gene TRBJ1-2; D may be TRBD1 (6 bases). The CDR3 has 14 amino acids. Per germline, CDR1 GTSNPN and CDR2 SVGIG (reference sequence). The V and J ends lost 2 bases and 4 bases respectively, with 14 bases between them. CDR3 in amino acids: CAWSHGQTAYGYTF. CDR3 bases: TGTGCCTGGAGTCACGGACAGACCGCCTATGGCTACACCTTC.

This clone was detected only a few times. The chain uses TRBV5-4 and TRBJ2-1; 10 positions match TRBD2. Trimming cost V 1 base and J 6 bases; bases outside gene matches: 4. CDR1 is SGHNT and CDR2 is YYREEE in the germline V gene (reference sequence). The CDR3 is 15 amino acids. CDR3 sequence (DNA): TGTGCCAGCAGCTTGACTAGCGGGATGTTCAATGAGCAGTTCTTC. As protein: CASSLTSGMFNEQFF.

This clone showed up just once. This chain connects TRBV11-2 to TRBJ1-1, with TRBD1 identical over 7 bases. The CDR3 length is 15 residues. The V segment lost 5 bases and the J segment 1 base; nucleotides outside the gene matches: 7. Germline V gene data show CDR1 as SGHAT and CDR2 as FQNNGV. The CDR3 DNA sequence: TGTGCCAGCAGCGTAACCGGGACAGCGAACACTGAAGCTTTCTTT. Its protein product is CASSVTGTANTEAFF.

The CDR3 protein is CASSLDRAFGGYTF. CDR3 in DNA: TGTGCCAGCAGCTTGGATAGGGCGTTTGGTGGCTACACCTTC. V gene TRBV5-4 combines with J gene TRBJ1-2; D remains unclear. Germline V lookup: CDR1 SGHNT, CDR2 YYREEE (reference sequence). The V gene lost 0 bases and the J gene lost 7 bases, with 13 bases spanning the gap. This CDR3 has 14 amino acids.

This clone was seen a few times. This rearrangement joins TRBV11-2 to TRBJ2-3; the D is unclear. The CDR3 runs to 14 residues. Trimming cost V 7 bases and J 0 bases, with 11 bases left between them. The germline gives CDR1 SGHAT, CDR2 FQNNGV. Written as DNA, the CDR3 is TGTGCCAGCACCTTGCGCATTAGCACAGATACGCAGTATTTT. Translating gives CASTLRISTDTQYF.

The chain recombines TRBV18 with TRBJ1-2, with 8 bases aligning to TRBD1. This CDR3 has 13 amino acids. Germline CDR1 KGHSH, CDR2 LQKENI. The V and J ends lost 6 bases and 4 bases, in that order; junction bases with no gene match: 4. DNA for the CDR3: TGTGCCAGCTCCACAGGGGGTGGCTATGGCTACACCTTC. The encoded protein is CASSTGGGYGYTF. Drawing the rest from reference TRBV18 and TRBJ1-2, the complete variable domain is NAGVMQNPRHLVRRRGQEARLRCSPMKGHSHVYWYRQLPEEGLKFMVYLQKENIIDESGMPKERFSAEFPKEGPSILRIQQVVRGDSAAYFCASSTGGGYGYTFGSGTRLTVV.